These T cell receptor beta chains were read from a single sample in a study of shared clonotypes between healthy human individuals. Sequenced by immunoSEQ multiplex PCR; TCRdb stores in-frame clones only, minus some. There are 2,500,000 or so clones in the sample; 85% to 95% occur only once, and around 0.4% lies in the top ten. Sequenced material: naive CD4+ T cells from PBMCs. These receptors came from a man in his late teens or twenties in good health. Some clones in this sample may be carry-over from other donors' samples. CDR3s leave out the opening cysteine and the closing phenylalanine or tryptophan.

len	v_gene	j_gene	CDR3aa
11	TRBV7-6	TRBJ1-2	ASSQGPNYGYT
15	TRBV5-1	TRBJ2-7	ASSLGRDSQTSYEQY
15	TRBV7-8	TRBJ1-4	ASSLMVNWATNEKLF
13	TRBV11-2	TRBJ1-3	ASSLGTYSGNTIY
12	TRBV9	TRBJ1-2	ASSVTGGDYGYT
13	TRBV5-1	TRBJ2-1	ASRSLAGSYNEQF
14	TRBV28	TRBJ1-2	ASSLPVSPRVSGYT
10	TRBV5-1	TRBJ1-2	ASSLEGNGYT
11	TRBV7-8	TRBJ1-3	ASSLGPGNTIY
11	TRBV15	TRBJ2-1	ATSRAWEGEQF
10	TRBV14	TRBJ2-1	ASSLIRGGQF
16	TRBV5-1	TRBJ2-3	ASSLSPSGRDLTDTQY
14	TRBV6-1	TRBJ2-2	ASSARLAGVTGELF
11	TRBV30	TRBJ1-1	AWRAGQGLEAF
14	TRBV7-3	TRBJ2-2	ASSLGARGGAGELF
11	TRBV27	TRBJ1-1	ASSFFRLGEAF
9	TRBV20-1	TRBJ1-2	SAGTEGGYT
14	TRBV28	TRBJ1-1	ASSSSPAVSNTEAF
15	TRBV15	TRBJ1-2	ATSSDNLVPGMRGYT
14	TRBV7-8	TRBJ2-7	ASSSYGQDPSYEQY
11	TRBV7-2	TRBJ2-1	ASSLDGYNEQF
14	TRBV5-1	TRBJ2-7	ASSLALQTVFYEQY
12	TRBV7-3	TRBJ2-1	ASSPSGSYNEQF
16	TRBV9	TRBJ2-1	ASSVGQGRGGLHNEQF
14	TRBV5-1	TRBJ1-2	ASSTTGDPSNYGYT
14	TRBV9	TRBJ2-1	ASSVALAGVGNEQF
14	TRBV7-9	TRBJ2-1	ASSLGGLAGLNEQF
13	TRBV6-5	TRBJ2-2	ASSTTASNTGELF
13	TRBV18	TRBJ1-5	ASSPTGLSNQPQH
13	TRBV2	TRBJ2-3	ASSEAGPLSRTQY
11	TRBV2	TRBJ1-2	ASSPGTGNTFT
13	TRBV25-1	TRBJ1-6	ASSGGQGWDSPLH
14	TRBV6-5	TRBJ2-7	ASSYSIFVNHYEQY
13	TRBV5-1	TRBJ2-1	ASSISGTSNNEQF